This T cell receptor (beta chain) was profiled in a study of cytomegalovirus exposure and HLA in healthy donors. Note on this clone: The target antigen is unknown.

From germline, CDR1 is MNHEY and CDR2 SMNVEV (reference sequence). This CDR3 is built from 15 residues. Trimming took off 6 bases at V and 0 bases at J, with 15 bases between the two ends. General study results and limits: The classifier was said to identify cytomegalovirus status with high specificity and sensitivity. The study recorded around 160 TCR beta chains that were cytomegalovirus-associated. First-cohort TCR clusters tended to co-occur in the roughly 130 validation repertoires, a later analysis found.

Sequencing used immunoSEQ multiplex PCR; TCRdb keeps in-frame clones, though not all of them. The data hold 150,000 to 170,000 clones, with approximately 86% observed a single time. The sequence came from a man aged 18 to 30 in good health and CMV-seropositive. The sample consisted of PBMCs. V and J are TRBV27 and TRBJ2-7; D may be TRBD2 (7 bases). CDR3 sequence reads: CASSRKGGSSYEQYF. CDR3 nucleotides: TGTGCCAGCAGCCGTAAGGGGGGGTCCTCCTACGAGCAGTACTTC.